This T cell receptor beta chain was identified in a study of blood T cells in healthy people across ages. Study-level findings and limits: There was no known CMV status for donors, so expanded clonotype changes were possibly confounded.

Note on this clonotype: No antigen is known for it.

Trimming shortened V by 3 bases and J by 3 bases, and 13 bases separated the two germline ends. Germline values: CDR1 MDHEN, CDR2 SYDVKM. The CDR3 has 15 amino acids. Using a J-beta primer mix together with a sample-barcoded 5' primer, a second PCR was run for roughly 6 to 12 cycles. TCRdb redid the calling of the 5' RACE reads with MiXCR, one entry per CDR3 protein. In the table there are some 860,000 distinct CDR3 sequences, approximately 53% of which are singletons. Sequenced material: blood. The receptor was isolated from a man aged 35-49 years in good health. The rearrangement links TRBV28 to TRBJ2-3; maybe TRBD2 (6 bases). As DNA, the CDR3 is TGTGCCAGCAGTTTCGGGGGTTTTAGGACAGATACGCAGTATTTT. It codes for CASSFGGFRTDTQYF.